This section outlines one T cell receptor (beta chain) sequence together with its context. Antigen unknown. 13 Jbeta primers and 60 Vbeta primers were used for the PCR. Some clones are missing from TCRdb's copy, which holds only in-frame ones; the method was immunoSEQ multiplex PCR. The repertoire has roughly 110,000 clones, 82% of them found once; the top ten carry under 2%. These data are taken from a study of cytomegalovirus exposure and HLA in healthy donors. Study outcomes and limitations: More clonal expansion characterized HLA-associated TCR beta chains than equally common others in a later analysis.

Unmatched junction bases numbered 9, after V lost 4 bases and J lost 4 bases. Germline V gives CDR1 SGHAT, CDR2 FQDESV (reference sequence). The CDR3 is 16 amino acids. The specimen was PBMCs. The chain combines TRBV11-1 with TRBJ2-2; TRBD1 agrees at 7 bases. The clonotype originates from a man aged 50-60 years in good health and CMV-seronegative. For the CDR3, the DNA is TGTGCCAGCAGCTCAGGGGTAGGGGGCTTCACCGGGGAGCTGTTTTTT. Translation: CASSSGVGGFTGELFF.